The source of this T cell receptor (beta chain) is a study of CD8 T cells in Susac syndrome. Overall study results and limits: The authors acknowledged that the study's TCR sequencing and HLA analysis involved relatively few individuals.

Only one count was recorded for this clonotype. Its antigen is unidentified. CD8+ and CD4+ T cells circulating in blood were sequenced for TCR beta. TEMRA cells underwent FACS enrichment and CD8+ and CD4+ T cells underwent negative isolation. Random-hexamer reverse transcription was applied to 0.5 to 1 ug RNA. Amplification of TCR beta CDR3 spanned 54 Vbeta and 13 Jbeta via immunoSEQ multiplex PCR. Each CDR3 protein is one row after TCRdb ran MiXCR on the immunoSEQ multiplex PCR reads. The sample carries more than 250,000 distinct CDR3 sequences, about 90% recorded once. Looked up from germline, CDR1 is SNHLY and CDR2 is FYNNEI. Trimming cost V 4 bases and J 2 bases; bases outside gene matches: 5. This CDR3 is built from 15 residues.

The sequence came from a human donor with multiple sclerosis. Sequenced sample: CD4+ T cells from PBMCs. The V call is TRBV2, the J call TRBJ1-2; 9 bases match TRBD1. The CDR3: CASSVGDRENYGYTF. The CDR3 DNA reads as TGTGCCAGCAGTGTGGGGGACAGGGAGAACTATGGCTACACCTTC.